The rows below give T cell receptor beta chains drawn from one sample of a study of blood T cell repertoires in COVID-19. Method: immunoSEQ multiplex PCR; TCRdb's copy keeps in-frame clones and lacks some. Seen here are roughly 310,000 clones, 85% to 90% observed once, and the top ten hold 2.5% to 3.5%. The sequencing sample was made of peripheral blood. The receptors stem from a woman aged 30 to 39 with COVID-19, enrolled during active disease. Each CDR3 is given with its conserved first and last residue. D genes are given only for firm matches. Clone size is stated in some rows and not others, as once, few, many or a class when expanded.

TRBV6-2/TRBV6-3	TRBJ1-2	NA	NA	TGTGCCAGCAGTTACTCGTTTCCCCCGGGACAAGACTATGGCTACACCTTC	CASSYSFPPGQDYGYTF
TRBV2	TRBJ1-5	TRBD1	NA	TGTGCCATCGGACAGGGGGGGAATCAGCCCCAGCATTTT	CAIGQGGNQPQHF
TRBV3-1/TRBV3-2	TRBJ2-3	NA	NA	TGTGCCAGCAGCCTCTGGACTAACACAGATACGCAGTATTTT	CASSLWTNTDTQYF
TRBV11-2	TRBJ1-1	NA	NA	TGTGCCAGCAGCTTAGCGATACAGGGAACAGAAGCTTTCTTT	CASSLAIQGTEAFF
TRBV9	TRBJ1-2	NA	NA	TGTGCCAGCAGCGCCAACACTGGGAGGACTTTTGGCGGCTACACCTTC	CASSANTGRTFGGYTF
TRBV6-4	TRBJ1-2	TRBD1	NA	TGTGCCAGCAGCGCCGACAGGGGGAGCGGCTACACCTTC	CASSADRGSGYTF
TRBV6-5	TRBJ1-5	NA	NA	TGTGCCAGCAGTACTTATAGCAATCAGCCCCAGCATTTT	CASSTYSNQPQHF
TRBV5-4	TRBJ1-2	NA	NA	TGTGCCAGCAGCTTGAATCAGCGTTCTAACTATGGCTACACCTTC	CASSLNQRSNYGYTF
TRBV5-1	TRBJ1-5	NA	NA	TGCGCCAGCAGCTTGACAGGGAAGGATCAGCCCCAGCATTTT	CASSLTGKDQPQHF
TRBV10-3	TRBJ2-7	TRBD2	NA	TGTGCCACAGGACTAGCGGGGACCTACGAGCAGTACTTC	CATGLAGTYEQYF
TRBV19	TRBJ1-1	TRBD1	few	TGTGCCAGTAGTATGGGACAGGGCTATAGCGGGACTGAAGCTTTCTTT	CASSMGQGYSGTEAFF
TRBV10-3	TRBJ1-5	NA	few	TGTGCCATCAGTGAAGGGACAATTAGCAATCAGCCCCAGCATTTT	CAISEGTISNQPQHF
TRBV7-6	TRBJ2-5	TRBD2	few	TGTGCCAGCAGCTATCCAGCGGGAGGGGCGCAGGAGACCCAGTACTTC	CASSYPAGGAQETQYF
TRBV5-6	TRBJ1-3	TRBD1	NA	TGTGCCAGCAGGAAACAGGGGACTGGAAACACCATATATTTT	CASRKQGTGNTIYF
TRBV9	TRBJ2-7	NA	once	TGTGCCAGCAGCCCCGGTTCTGACTACGAGCAGTACTTC	CASSPGSDYEQYF
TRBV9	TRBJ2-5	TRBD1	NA	TGTGCCAGCAGCGGAACAGGGGAAGAGACCCAGTACTTC	CASSGTGEETQYF
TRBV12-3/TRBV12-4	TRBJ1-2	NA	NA	TGTGCCAGCAGTTTAGCGGGCAACTATGGCTACACCTTC	CASSLAGNYGYTF
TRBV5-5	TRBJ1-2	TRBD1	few	TGTGCCAGCAGCCCAGGGACAGGAGCCCACTATGGCTACACCTTC	CASSPGTGAHYGYTF
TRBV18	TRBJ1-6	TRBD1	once	TGTGCCAGCTCGAGGACAGGAGATAATTCACCCCTCCACTTT	CASSRTGDNSPLHF
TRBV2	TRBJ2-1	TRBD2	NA	TGTGCCGGACGAGGGGGACTAGCGGGAGGTAGCTCCTACAATGAGCAGTTCTTC	CAGRGGLAGGSSYNEQFF
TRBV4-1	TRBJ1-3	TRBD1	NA	TGCGCCAGCAGCCAGACAGGGATTGGAAACACCATATATTTT	CASSQTGIGNTIYF
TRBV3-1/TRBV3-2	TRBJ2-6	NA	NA	TGTGCCAGCAGCCCTCCACAGGCCCTGGGATCCGGGGCCAACGTCCTGACTTTC	CASSPPQALGSGANVLTF
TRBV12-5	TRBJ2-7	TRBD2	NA	TGTGCTAGTGGTCCTACCTTCGGGAGGACGGAAGAGCAGTACTTC	CASGPTFGRTEEQYF
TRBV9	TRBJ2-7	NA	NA	TGTGCCAGCAGCCCCCGGGACAAGAGGTGGGGCGAGCAGTACTTC	CASSPRDKRWGEQYF
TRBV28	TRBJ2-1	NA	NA	TGTGCCAGCAGTTCCCAAGCGACCTACAATGAGCAGTTCTTC	CASSSQATYNEQFF
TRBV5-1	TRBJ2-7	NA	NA	TGCGCCAGCAGATTACAGGGTCAGGTCCCCCTGAACGAGCAGTACTTC	CASRLQGQVPLNEQYF
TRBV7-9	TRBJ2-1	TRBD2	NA	TGTGCCAGCAGCTTAATAGCGGGAGTGAATGAGCAGTTCTTC	CASSLIAGVNEQFF
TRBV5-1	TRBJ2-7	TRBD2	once	TGCGCCAGCAGCAACCCCTCAGCGGGGAGCTCCTACGAGCAGTACTTC	CASSNPSAGSSYEQYF
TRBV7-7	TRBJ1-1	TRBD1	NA	TGTGCCAGCAGCGCCTTTACAGGGGTGCTGAACACTGAAGCTTTCTTT	CASSAFTGVLNTEAFF
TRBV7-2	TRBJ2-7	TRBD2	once	TGTGCCAGCCGGACTAGCGGGGACTCCTACGAGCAGTACTTC	CASRTSGDSYEQYF
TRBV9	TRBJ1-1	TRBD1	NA	TGTGCCAGCAGCGTAGGGCTTGTCGGGGGGACAGGGGGCGTAAATGAAGCTTTCTTT	CASSVGLVGGTGGVNEAFF
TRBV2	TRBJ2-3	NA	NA	TGTGCCAGCAGTGAAGGGGCGGGGATCACAGATACGCAGTATTTT	CASSEGAGITDTQYF
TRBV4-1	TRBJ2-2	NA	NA	TGCGCCAGCAGCCAATACGGGAGCGGTCCCGGGGAGCTGTTTTTT	CASSQYGSGPGELFF
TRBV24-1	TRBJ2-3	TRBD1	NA	TGTGCCACCAGTGATTTTACAGGGGGTGAGGCAGATACGCAGTATTTT	CATSDFTGGEADTQYF
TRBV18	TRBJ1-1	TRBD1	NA	TGTGCCAGCTCACCTCTAGCCGGGACAGGGAACACTGAAGCTTTCTTT	CASSPLAGTGNTEAFF
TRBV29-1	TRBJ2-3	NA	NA	TGCAGCGTTAACTCAGGGGAAGATACGCAGTATTTT	CSVNSGEDTQYF
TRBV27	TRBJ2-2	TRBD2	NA	TGTGCCAGCAGTCTACACCTGGGACTAGCGGACACCGGGGAGCTGTTTTTT	CASSLHLGLADTGELFF
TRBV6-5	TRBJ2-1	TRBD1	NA	TGTGCCAGCAGTTACCCGGGACAGCTCGGGGAGCAGTTCTTC	CASSYPGQLGEQFF
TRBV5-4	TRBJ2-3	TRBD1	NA	TGTGCCAGCAGCTATGGACAGGGCACAGATACGCAGTATTTT	CASSYGQGTDTQYF
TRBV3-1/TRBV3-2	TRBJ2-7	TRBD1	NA	TGTGCCAGCAGCCCCCCGGGACAGGGGATGGAAGAGCAGTACTTC	CASSPPGQGMEEQYF
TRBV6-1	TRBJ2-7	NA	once	TGTGCCAGCAGTGAAGTGTCTAGCCGACTTCGCACCTACGAGCAGTACTTC	CASSEVSSRLRTYEQYF
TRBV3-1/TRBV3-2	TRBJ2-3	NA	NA	TGTGCCAGCAGCCAAGAGGGAGCGGCGCGCGGGAGCACAGATACGCAGTATTTT	CASSQEGAARGSTDTQYF
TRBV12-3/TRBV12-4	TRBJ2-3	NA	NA	TGTGCCACCTCAGATACGCAGTATTTT	CATSDTQYF
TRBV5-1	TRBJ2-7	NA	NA	TGCGCCAGCAGCTTGGGACAGGGAGGACCCTACGAGCAGTACTTC	CASSLGQGGPYEQYF
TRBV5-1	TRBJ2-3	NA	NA	TGCGCCAGCAGCTCCGCGCCTTTAACAGATACGCAGTATTTT	CASSSAPLTDTQYF
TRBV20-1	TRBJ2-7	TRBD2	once	TGCAGTGCCAGTAGCGGGAGGGCCAGCTATGGCGAGCAGTACTTC	CSASSGRASYGEQYF
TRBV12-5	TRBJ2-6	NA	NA	TGTGCTAGTGGCCAAACGGTGGGGGCCAACGTCCTGACTTTC	CASGQTVGANVLTF
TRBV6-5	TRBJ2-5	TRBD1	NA	TGTGCCAGCAGATGGACAGGGCGAGAGACCCAGTACTTC	CASRWTGRETQYF